This T cell receptor (beta chain) was sequenced in a study of T cells in Graves' hyperthyroidism and ophthalmopathy. Study details: Upon initial diagnosis and before any treatment, peripheral blood was collected.

This clonotype was seen only a few times. The source material, RNA transcripts, was used to amplify TCR beta CDR3 regions. HTBI primers were used for first-round RT-PCR of the TCR CDR3. In TCRdb, the multiplex PCR reads were re-called with MiXCR into one record per CDR3 protein. Here the sample spans fewer than 500,000 distinct CDR3 sequences, about 14% being singletons. There are 15 residues in the CDR3. The V gene end was trimmed by 2 bases and the J gene end by 5 bases; junction bases not matched to a gene: 8. CDR1 is SGHNT and CDR2 is YENEEA in the germline V gene. Each 10 ml fresh peripheral blood draw supplied the PBMCs.

This sequence originates from a man younger than 40 with Graves' hyperthyroidism that later progressed to Graves' ophthalmopathy. The rearrangement uses TRBV11-3 and TRBJ2-7; 8 nucleotides align to TRBD1. The sequenced sample consisted of blood. The CDR3 region is CASSLLLRGLHEQYF. The CDR3 DNA reads TGTGCCAGCAGCTTATTGCTCAGGGGGCTCCACGAGCAGTACTTC.